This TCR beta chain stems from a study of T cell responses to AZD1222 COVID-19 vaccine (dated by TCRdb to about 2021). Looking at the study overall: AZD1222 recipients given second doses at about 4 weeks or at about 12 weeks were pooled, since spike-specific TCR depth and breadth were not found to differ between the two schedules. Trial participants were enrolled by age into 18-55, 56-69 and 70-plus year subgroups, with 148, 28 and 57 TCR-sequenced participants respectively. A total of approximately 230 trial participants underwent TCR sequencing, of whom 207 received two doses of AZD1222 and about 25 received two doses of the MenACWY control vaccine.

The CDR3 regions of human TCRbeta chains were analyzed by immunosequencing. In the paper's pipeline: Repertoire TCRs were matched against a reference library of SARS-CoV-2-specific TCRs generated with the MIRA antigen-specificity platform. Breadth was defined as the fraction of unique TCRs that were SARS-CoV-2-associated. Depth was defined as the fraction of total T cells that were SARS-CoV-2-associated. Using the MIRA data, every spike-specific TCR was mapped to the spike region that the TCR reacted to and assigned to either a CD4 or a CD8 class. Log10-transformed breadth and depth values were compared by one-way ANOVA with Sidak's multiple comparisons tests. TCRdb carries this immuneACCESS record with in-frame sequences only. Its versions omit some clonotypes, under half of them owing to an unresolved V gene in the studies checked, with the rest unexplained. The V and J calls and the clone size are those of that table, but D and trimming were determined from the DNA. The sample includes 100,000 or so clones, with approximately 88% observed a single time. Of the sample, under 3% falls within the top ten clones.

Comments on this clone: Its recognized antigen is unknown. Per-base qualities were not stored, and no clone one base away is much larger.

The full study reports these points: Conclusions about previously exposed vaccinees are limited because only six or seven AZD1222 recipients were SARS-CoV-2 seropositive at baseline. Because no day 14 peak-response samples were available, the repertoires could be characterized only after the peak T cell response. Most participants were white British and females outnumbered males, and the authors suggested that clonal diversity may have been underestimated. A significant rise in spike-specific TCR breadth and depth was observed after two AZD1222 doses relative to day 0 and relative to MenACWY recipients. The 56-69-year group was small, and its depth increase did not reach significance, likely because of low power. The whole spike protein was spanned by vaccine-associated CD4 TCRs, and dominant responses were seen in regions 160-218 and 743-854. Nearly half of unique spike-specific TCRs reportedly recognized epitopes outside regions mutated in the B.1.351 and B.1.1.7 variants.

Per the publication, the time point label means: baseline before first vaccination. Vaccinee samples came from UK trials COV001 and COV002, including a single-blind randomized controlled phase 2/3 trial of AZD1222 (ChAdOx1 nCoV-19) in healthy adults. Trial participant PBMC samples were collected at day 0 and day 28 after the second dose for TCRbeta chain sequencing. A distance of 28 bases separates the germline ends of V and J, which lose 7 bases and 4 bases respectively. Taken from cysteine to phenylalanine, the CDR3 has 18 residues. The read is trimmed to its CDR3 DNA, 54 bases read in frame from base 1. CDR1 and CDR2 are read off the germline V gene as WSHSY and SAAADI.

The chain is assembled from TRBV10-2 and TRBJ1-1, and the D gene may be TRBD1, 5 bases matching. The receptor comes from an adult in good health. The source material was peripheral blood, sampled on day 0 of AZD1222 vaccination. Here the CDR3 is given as CASTTPRHGQGYITEAFF. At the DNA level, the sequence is TGCGCCAGCACCACCCCCCGGCACGGGCAGGGCTATATCACTGAAGCTTTCTTT.